This T cell receptor beta chain was recorded in a study of Ad26.COV2.S vaccination and SARS-CoV-2 variants. At the level of the study: Administration of Ad26.COV2.S was intramuscular, either once or twice 56 days apart.

Regarding treatment: around 19 received Ad26.COV2.S at low or high dose, single or two shots; 5 received placebo; per-sample allocation not given. Collection of the samples took place on day 63 after the first injection of vaccine or placebo. Only in-frame clones appear in the TCRdb table, and some are missing; sequencing was by immunoSEQ multiplex PCR. The sample has hundreds of thousands of clones, 85% seen once. V was trimmed by 6 bases and J by 3 bases, leaving 24 bases between them. Looked up from germline, CDR1 is MDHEN and CDR2 is SYDVKM. The CDR3 is 17 residues long. Broader study findings: Placebo recipients trailed vaccine recipients in spike-specific TCR breadth. After vaccination, reports described spike-specific CD8+ and CD4+ T cell responses as showing substantial breadth.

On this clone: The antigen is not known.

The TCR sequence derives from a person aged 18-60 years who received the Ad26.COV2.S COVID-19 vaccine or a placebo. The chain joins TRBV28 to TRBJ2-7; a weak D match, TRBD1 (6 bases). This material consisted of peripheral blood, taken in a trial of Ad26.COV2.S vaccine versus placebo. The CDR3 region is CASRLRDGGRKRYEQYF. CDR3 nucleotide sequence: TGTGCCAGCAGGCTAAGGGATGGGGGCAGAAAACGCTACGAGCAGTACTTC.